Presented here are 13 T cell receptor beta chains from one specimen sequenced in a study of cytomegalovirus exposure and HLA in healthy donors. Amplification used 60 Vbeta primers and 13 Jbeta primers. Sequenced by immunoSEQ multiplex PCR; TCRdb stores in-frame clones only, minus some. The repertoire holds 99,000 or so clones, with around three quarters as singletons. The sequenced material came from PBMCs. These receptors were collected from a male donor in good health and CMV-seropositive.

This clone was counted only a few times. The chain has TRBV4-2 and TRBJ1-2; TRBD1 agrees at 8 bases. The length of the CDR3 is 13 residues. The V gene's germline CDR1 is LGHNA and CDR2 YNFKEQ. Losses at the gene ends were 2 bases for V and 7 bases for J; bases not matched to a gene: 3. The CDR3 bases are TGTGCCAGCAGCCAACCGGACAGGGCTGGCTACACCTTC. This translates into CASSQPDRAGYTF.

V is TRBV6-5 and J is TRBJ1-2; the D is unclear. The CDR3 contains 16 residues. The V and J ends lost 0 bases and 1 base respectively, with 12 bases between them. CDR1 is MNHEY and CDR2 is SVGAGI in the germline V gene. DNA of the CDR3: TGTGCCAGCAGTTACTCTTACAGAAGATATAACTATGGCTACACCTTC. Its translation: CASSYSYRRYNYGYTF.

The rearrangement links TRBV5-4 to TRBJ2-5, with D perhaps matching TRBD1 (6 bases). V shed 3 bases and J shed 1 base, with 7 bases lying between them. This CDR3 comprises 13 residues. Germline V gene lookup returns CDR1 SGHNT and CDR2 YYREEE (reference sequence). DNA of the CDR3: TGTGCCAGCAGCTCGACAGGCCAAGAGACCCAGTACTTC. Its protein is CASSSTGQETQYF.

Only one count was recorded for this clone. J is TRBJ2-4 and V is TRBV5-4; possibly TRBD1 for D (6 bases). The ends were cut back, 9 bases at V and 9 bases at J, with 19 bases in the middle. The V gene's germline CDR1 is SGHNT and CDR2 YYREEE (reference sequence). The CDR3 totals 13 residues. The CDR3 sequence: CATHQGKKGIQYF. The CDR3 DNA reads as TGTGCCACCCACCAGGGGAAGAAGGGCATTCAGTACTTC.

This clone was observed a single time. The genes are TRBV16 and TRBJ2-1; D unresolved. V was trimmed by 0 bases and J by 7 bases, leaving 13 bases between them. Germline CDR1 KGHSY, CDR2 FQNENV. The CDR3 runs to 15 residues. The CDR3 reads CASSQSSHSINEQFF. CDR3 bases: TGTGCCAGCAGCCAATCGTCCCACAGTATTAATGAGCAGTTCTTC.

V usage is TRBV4-1 and J usage is TRBJ2-1, with 8 bases aligning to TRBD1. V lost 5 bases to trimming and J lost 8 bases; unmatched junction nucleotides: 5. There are 13 residues in the CDR3. CDR1 and CDR2 (germline): MGHRA, YSYEKL. CDR3 nucleotides: TGCGCCAGCAGCGAAGGACAGGGCGATGAGCAGTTCTTC. It yields the protein CASSEGQGDEQFF.

V and J are TRBV7-2 and TRBJ1-5; maybe TRBD1 (5 bases). The CDR3 is 15 residues long. Trimming took 5 bases from V and 5 from J, leaving 16 bases between them. In germline, CDR1 is SGHTA, CDR2 FQGNSA. CDR3 region: CASSPTRGVDQPQHF. CDR3 bases: TGTGCCAGCAGCCCGACGCGGGGGGTAGATCAGCCCCAGCATTTT.

The chain uses TRBV4-3 and TRBJ2-2; 8 bases match TRBD2. The V segment lost 3 bases and the J segment 7 bases; nucleotides outside the gene matches: 10. This CDR3 has 16 amino acids. The germline V gene encodes CDR1 LGHNA and CDR2 YSLEER. This CDR3 reads CASSQEIAGFGGELFF. The CDR3, as DNA: TGCGCCAGCAGCCAGGAAATAGCGGGGTTTGGCGGGGAGCTGTTTTTT.

The chain is built from TRBV11-2 and TRBJ2-5, with 8 bases identical to TRBD1. V gave up 2 bases and J gave up 7 bases; unmatched junction bases: 9. Germline assignment: CDR1 SGHAT and CDR2 FQNNGV. The CDR3 totals 15 residues. The CDR3 loop reads CASSLIRGLQWTQYF. The DNA of the CDR3 is TGTGCCAGCAGCTTAATCAGGGGGCTTCAATGGACCCAGTACTTC.

The chain combines TRBV9 with TRBJ2-3; 8 nucleotides line up with TRBD2. CDR1 is SGDLS and CDR2 is YYNGEE in the germline V gene. This CDR3 has 17 residues. V shed 0 bases, J shed 1 base, and the junction held 7 bases outside the gene matches. CDR3 DNA sequence: TGTGCCAGCAGCGTAGGAATTCTTAGCGGGGGCACAGATACGCAGTATTTT. Amino acid sequence: CASSVGILSGGTDTQYF.

The chain joins TRBV29-1 to TRBJ1-2; D not resolved. From germline, CDR1 is SQVTM and CDR2 ANQGSEA. This CDR3 has 15 amino acids. V lost 0 bases and J lost 2, with 13 bases in between. CDR3 bases: TGCAGCGTTGAAGATTTCAGAGACGGGAACTATGGCTACACCTTC. Its protein is CSVEDFRDGNYGYTF. The full variable domain, rest sourced from reference TRBV29-1 and TRBJ1-2, is SAVISQKPSRDICQRGTSLTIQCQVDSQVTMMFWYRQQPGQSLTLIATANQGSEATYESGFVIDKFPISRPNLTFSTLTVSNMSPEDSSIYLCSVEDFRDGNYGYTFGSGTRLTVV.

The genes are TRBV18 and TRBJ1-5; D may be TRBD1 (5 bases). Per germline, CDR1 KGHSH and CDR2 LQKENI. The CDR3 spans 14 residues. Trimming removed 3 bases from V and 6 bases from J, with 12 bases in between. The CDR3 is CASSPGPDLQPQHF. The CDR3, as DNA: TGTGCCAGCTCACCGGGGCCGGATCTTCAGCCCCAGCATTTT.

The rearrangement links TRBV27 to TRBJ1-6; D is unclear. The V end lost 2 bases, the J end lost 10 bases, and 9 bases lay between the germline ends. From germline, CDR1 is MNHEY and CDR2 SMNVEV (reference sequence). The CDR3 runs 13 residues. This CDR3 is CASSLGRFSPLHF. For the CDR3, the DNA is TGTGCCAGCAGTTTAGGGAGGTTCTCACCCCTCCACTTT.